This entry features one TCR beta chain sequence. TCRdb's table, derived via immunoSEQ multiplex PCR, lists solely in-frame clones and lacks some. The sample lists fewer than 800,000 clones, about 92% occurring once. Cells designated naive CD8 were CD45RO-negative and were positively selected for CCR7, with terminally differentiated effector memory CD45RA+ cells excluded. There were no recent acute infections or vaccinations among the donors, who were healthy HIV-negative adults. Every contributor of samples was a Caucasian grown-up residing in Nashville, Tennessee. These data originate in a study of shared clonotypes between healthy human individuals. Trimming pared 5 bases from V and 5 bases from J, leaving 19 bases between. The CDR3 contains 15 residues. Per germline, CDR1 MNHEY and CDR2 SMNVEV (reference sequence).

Sequencing used naive CD8+ T cells sorted from blood. The chain recombines TRBV27 with TRBJ2-7; D might be TRBD1 (6 bases). This clonotype was sampled from a man aged 25 to 40 in good health. The CDR3 reads CASSTSGTLAHEQYF. As DNA, the CDR3 is TGTGCCAGCAGTACCTCCGGGACACTCGCCCACGAGCAGTACTTC.